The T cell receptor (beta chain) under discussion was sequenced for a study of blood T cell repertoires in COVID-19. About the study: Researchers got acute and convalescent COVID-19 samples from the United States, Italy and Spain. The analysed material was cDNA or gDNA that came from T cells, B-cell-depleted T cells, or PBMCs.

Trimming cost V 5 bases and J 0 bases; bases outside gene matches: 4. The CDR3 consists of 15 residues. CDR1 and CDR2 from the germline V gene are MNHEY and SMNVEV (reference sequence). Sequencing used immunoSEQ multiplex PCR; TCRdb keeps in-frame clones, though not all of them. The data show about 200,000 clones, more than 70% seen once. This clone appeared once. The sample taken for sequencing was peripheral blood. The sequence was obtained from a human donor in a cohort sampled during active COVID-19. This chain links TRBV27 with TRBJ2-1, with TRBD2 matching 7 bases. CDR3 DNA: TGTGCCAGCAGTCGCCTAGCGGACTCCTACAATGAGCAGTTCTTC. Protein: CASSRLADSYNEQFF.